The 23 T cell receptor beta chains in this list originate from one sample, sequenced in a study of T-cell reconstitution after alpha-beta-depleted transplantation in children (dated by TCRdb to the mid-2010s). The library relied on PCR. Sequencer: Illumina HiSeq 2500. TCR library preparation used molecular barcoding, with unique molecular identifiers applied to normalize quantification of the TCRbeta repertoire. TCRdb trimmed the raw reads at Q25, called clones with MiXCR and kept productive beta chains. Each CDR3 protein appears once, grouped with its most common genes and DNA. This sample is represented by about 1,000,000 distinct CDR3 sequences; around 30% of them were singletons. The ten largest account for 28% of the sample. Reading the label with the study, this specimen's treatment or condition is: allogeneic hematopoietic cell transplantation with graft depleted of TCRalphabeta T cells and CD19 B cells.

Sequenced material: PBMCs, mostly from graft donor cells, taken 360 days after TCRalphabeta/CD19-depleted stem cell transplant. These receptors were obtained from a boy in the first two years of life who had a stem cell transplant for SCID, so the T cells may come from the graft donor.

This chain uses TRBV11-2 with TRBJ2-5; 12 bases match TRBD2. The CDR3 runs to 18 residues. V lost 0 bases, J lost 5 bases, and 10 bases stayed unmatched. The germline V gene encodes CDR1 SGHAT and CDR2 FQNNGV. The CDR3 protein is CASSLERLAGDPRETQYF. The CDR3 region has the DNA TGTGCCAGCAGCTTAGAAAGACTAGCGGGGGACCCCCGGGAGACCCAGTACTTC.

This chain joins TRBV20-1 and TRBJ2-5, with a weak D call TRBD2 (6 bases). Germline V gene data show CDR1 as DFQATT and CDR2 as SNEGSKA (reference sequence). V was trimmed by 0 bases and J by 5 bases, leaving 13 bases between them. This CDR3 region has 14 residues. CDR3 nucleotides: TGCAGTGCTAGAGAAAGGGGCGGGGAGGAGACCCAGTACTTC. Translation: CSARERGGEETQYF.

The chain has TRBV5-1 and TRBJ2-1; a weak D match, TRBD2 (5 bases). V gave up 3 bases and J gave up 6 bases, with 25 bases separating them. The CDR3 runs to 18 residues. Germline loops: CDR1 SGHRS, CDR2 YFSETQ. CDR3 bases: TGCGCCAGCAGCTCCCTCAAGACGGGAAACAGTGGTATCAATGAGCAGTTCTTC. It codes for CASSSLKTGNSGINEQFF.

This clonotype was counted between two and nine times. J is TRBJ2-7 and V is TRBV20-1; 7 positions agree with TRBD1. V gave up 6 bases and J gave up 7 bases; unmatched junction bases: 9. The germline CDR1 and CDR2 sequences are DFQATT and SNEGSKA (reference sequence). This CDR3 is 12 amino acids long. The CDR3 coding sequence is TGCAGTGCGAGAAGACAGGGCAGAGAGCAGTACTTC. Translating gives CSARRQGREQYF.

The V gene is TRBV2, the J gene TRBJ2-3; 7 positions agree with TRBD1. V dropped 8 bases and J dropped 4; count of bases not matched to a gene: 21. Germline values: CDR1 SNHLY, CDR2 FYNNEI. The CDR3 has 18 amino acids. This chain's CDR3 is CASCFGRERGRGADTQYF. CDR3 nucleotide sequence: TGTGCCAGCTGTTTTGGAAGGGAGAGGGGGCGAGGGGCAGATACGCAGTATTTT. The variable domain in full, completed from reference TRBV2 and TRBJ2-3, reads EPEVTQTPSHQVTQMGQEVILRCVPISNHLYFYWYRQILGQKVEFLVSFYNNEISEKSEIFDDQFSVERPDGSNFTLKIRSTKLEDSAMYFCASCFGRERGRGADTQYFGPGTRLTVL.

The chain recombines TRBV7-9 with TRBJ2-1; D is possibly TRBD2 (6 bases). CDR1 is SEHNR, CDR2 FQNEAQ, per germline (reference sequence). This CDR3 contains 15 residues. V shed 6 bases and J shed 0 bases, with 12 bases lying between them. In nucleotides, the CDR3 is TGTGCCAGCAGGGGGGACTTCAGCTCCTACAATGAGCAGTTCTTC. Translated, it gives CASRGDFSSYNEQFF.

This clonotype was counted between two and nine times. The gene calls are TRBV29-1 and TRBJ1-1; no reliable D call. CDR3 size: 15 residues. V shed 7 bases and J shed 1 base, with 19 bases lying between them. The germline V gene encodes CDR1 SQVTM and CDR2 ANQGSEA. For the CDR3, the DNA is TGCAGCGCCCGGGTCGGAACCGCATCGAACACTGAAGCTTTCTTT. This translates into CSARVGTASNTEAFF. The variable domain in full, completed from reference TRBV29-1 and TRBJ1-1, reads SAVISQKPSRDICQRGTSLTIQCQVDSQVTMMFWYRQQPGQSLTLIATANQGSEATYESGFVIDKFPISRPNLTFSTLTVSNMSPEDSSIYLCSARVGTASNTEAFFGQGTRLTVV.

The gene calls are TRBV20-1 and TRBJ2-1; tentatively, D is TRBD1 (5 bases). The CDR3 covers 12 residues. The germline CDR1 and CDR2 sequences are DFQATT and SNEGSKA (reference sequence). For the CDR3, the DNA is TGCAGCGGAAGGGGTGACTACAATGAGCAGTTCTTC. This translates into CSGRGDYNEQFF.

The CDR3 DNA reads as TGTGCCAGCAGCCCTGGGGGACAATTCTCTGGAAACACCATATATTTT. It codes for CASSPGGQFSGNTIYF. The chain couples TRBV14 to TRBJ1-3, with D possibly matching TRBD1 (6 bases). CDR1 SGHDN and CDR2 FVKESK come from the germline V gene. V was pared by 4 bases and J by 0 bases, with 13 bases between. The CDR3 runs 16 residues.

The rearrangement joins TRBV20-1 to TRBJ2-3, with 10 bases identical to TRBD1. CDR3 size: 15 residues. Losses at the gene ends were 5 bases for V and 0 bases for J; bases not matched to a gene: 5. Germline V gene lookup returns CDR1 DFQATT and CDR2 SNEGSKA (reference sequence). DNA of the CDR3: TGCAGTGCTGCAGGGACAGGGGTGAGCACAGATACGCAGTATTTT. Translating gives CSAAGTGVSTDTQYF.

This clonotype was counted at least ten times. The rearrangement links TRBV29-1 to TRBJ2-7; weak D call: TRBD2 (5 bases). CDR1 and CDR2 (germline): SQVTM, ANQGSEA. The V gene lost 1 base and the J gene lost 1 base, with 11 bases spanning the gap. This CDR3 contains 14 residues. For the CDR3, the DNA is TGCAGCGTTGAAGGAGGGAGTGGGTCCTACGAGCAGTACTTC. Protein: CSVEGGSGSYEQYF.

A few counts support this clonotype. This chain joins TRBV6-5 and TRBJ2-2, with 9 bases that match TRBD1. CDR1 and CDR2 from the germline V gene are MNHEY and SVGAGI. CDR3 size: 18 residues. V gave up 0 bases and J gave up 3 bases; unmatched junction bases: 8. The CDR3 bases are TGTGCCAGCAGTTACTCGCGGGACAGGGTCAGCGACACCGGGGAGCTGTTTTTT. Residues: CASSYSRDRVSDTGELFF.

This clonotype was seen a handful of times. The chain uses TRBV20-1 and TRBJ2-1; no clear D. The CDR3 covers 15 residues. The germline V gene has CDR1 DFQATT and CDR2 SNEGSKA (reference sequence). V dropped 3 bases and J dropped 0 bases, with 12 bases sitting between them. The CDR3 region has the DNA TGCAGTGCTAGTTCTGAGGAAAGCTCCTACAATGAGCAGTTCTTC. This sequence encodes CSASSEESSYNEQFF.

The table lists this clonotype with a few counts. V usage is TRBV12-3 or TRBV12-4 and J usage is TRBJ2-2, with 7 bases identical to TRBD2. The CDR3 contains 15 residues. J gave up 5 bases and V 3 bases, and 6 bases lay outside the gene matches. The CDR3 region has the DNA TGTGCCAGCAGTTTCAGGCAGGGAGGGACCGGGGAGCTGTTTTTT. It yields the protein CASSFRQGGTGELFF.

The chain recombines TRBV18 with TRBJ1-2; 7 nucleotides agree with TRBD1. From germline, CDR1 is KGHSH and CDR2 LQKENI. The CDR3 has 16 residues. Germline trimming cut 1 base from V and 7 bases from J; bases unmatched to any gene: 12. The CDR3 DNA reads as TGTGCCAGCTCACCACTCGGAGCGAGGGGGCCTGGTGGCTACACCTTC. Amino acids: CASSPLGARGPGGYTF.

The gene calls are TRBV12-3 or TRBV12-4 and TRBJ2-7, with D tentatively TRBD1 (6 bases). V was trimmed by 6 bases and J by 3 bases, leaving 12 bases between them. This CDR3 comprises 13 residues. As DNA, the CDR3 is TGTGCCAGCAGCCGGGACACCCTCTACGAGCAGTACTTC. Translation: CASSRDTLYEQYF.

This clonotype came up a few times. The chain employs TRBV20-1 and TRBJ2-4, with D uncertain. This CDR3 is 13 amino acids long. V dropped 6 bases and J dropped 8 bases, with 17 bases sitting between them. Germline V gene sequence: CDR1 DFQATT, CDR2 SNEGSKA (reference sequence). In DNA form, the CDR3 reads TGCAGTGCCGCGCACCAAAATCGGGACATTCAGTACTTC. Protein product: CSAAHQNRDIQYF.

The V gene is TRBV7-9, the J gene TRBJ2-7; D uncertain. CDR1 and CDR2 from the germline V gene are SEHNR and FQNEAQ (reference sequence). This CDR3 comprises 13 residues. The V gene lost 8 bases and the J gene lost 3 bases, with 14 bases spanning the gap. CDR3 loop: CASASLGVYEQYF. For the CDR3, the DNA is TGTGCCAGCGCCTCCCTTGGTGTCTACGAGCAGTACTTC.

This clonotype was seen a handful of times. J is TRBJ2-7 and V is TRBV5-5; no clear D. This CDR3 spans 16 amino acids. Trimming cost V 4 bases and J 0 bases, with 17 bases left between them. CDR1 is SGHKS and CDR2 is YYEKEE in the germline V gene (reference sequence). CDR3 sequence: CASSPQTGLSSYEQYF. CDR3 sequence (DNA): TGTGCCAGCAGCCCTCAGACTGGCTTAAGCTCCTACGAGCAGTACTTC.

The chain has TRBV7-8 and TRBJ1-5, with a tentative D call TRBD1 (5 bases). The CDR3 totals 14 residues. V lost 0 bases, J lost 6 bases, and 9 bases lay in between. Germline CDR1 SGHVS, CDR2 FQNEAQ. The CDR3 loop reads CASSLAAGPQPQHF. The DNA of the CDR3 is TGTGCCAGCAGCTTAGCGGCAGGGCCTCAGCCCCAGCATTTT. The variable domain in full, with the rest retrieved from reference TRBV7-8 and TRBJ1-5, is GAGVSQSPRYKVAKRGQDVALRCDPISGHVSLFWYQQALGQGPEFLTYFQNEAQLDKSGLPSDRFFAERPEGSVSTLKIQRTQQEDSAVYLCASSLAAGPQPQHFGDGTRLSIL.

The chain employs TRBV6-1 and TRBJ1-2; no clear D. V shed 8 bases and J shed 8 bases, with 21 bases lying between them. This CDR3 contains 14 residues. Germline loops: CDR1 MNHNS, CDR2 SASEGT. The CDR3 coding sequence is TGTGCCAGCCGACGGCAGACTTCTCCGCGGGGCTACACCTTC. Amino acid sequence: CASRRQTSPRGYTF.

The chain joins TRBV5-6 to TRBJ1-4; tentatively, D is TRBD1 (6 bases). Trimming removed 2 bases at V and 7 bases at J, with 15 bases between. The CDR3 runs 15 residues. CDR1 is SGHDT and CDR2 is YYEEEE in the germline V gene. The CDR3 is CASSFRGTRGEKLFF. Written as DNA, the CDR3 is TGTGCCAGCAGCTTCAGGGGCACCCGGGGTGAAAAACTGTTTTTT. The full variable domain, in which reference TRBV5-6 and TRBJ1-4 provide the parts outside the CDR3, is DAGVTQSPTHLIKTRGQQVTLRCSPKSGHDTVSWYQQALGQGPQFIFQYYEEEERQRGNFPDRFSGHQFPNYSSELNVNALLLGDSALYLCASSFRGTRGEKLFFGSGTQLSVL.

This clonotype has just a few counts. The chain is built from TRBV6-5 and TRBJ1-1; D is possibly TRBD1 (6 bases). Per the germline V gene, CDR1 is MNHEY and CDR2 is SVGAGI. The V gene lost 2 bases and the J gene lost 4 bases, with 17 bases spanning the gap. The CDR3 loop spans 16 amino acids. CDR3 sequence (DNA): TGTGCCAGCAGTTACCCTAAGGGGGATTGGGGCACTGAAGCTTTCTTT. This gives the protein CASSYPKGDWGTEAFF.